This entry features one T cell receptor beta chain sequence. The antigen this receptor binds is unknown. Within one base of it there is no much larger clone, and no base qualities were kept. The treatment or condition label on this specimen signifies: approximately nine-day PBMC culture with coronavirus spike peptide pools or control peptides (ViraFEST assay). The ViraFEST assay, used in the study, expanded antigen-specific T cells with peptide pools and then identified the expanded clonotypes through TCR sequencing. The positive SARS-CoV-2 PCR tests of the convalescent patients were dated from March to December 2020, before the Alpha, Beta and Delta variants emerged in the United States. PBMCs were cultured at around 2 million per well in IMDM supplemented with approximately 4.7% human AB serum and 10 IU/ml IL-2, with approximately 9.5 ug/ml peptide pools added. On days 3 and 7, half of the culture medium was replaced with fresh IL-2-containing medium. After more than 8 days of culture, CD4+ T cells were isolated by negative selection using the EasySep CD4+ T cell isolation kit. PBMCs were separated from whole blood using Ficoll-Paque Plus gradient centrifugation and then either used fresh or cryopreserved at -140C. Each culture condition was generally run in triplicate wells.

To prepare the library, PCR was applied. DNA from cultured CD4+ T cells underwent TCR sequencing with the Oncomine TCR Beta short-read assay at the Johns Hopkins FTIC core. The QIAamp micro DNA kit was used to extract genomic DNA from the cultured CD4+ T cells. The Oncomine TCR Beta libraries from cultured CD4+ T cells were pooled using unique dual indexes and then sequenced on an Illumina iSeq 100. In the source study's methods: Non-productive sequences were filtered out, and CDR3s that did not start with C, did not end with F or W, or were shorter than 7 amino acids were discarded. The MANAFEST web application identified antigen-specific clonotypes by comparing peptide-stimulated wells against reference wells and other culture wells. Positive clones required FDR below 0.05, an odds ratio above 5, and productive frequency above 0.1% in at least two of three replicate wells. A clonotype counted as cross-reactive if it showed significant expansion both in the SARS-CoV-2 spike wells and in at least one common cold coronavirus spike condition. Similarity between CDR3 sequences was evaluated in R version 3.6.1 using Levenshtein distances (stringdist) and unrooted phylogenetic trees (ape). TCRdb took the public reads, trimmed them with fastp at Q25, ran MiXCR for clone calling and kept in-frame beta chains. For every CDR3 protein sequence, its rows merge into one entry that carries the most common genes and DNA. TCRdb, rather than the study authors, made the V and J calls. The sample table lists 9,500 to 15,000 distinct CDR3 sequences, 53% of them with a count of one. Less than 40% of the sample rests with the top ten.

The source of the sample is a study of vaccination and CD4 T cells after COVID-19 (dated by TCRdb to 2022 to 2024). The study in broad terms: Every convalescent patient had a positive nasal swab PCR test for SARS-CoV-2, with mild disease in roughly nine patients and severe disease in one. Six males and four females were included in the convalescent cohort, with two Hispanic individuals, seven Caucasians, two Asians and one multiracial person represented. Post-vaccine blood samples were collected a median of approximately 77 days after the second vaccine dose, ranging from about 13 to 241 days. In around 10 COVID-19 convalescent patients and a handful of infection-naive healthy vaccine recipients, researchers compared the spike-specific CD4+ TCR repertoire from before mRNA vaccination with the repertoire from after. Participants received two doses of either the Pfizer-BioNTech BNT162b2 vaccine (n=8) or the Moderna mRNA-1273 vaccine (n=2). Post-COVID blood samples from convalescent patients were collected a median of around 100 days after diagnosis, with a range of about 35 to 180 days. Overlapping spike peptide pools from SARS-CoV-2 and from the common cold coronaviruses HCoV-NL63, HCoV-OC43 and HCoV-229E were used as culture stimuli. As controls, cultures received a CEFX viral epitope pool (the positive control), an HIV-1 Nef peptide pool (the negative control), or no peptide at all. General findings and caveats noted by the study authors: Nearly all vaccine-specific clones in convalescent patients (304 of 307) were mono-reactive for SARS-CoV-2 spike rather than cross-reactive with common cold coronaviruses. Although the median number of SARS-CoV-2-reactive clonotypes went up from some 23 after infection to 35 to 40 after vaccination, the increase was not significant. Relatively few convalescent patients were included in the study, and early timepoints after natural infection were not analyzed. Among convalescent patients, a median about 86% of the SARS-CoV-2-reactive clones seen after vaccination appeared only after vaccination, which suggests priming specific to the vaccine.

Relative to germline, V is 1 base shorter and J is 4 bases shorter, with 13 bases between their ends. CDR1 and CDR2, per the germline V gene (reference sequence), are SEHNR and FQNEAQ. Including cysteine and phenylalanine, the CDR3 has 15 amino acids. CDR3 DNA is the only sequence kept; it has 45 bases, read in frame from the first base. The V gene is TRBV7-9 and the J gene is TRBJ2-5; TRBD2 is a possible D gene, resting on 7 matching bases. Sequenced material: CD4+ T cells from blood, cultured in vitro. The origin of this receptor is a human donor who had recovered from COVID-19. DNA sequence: TGTGCCAGCAGCTTAGGCGGGGGCCAGGGAGAGACCCAGTACTTC. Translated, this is CASSLGGGQGETQYF.